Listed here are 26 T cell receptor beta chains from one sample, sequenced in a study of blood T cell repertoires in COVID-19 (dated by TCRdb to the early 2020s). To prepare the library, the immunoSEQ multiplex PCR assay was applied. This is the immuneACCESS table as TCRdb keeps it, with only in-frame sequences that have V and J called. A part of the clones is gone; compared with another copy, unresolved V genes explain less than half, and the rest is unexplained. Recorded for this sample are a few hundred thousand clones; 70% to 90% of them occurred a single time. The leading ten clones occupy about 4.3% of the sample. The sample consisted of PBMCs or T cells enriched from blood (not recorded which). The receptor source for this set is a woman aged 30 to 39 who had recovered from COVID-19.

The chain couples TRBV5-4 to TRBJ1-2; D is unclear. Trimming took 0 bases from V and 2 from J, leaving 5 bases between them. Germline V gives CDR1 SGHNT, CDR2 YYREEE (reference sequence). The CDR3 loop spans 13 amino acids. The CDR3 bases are TGTGCCAGCAGCTTGGGGCAGAACTATGGCTACACCTTC. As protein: CASSLGQNYGYTF.

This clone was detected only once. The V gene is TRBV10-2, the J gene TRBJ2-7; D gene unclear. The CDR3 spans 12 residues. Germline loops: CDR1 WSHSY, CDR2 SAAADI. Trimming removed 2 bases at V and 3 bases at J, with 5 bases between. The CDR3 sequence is CASSEEIYEQYF. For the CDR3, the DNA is TGCGCCAGCAGTGAGGAGATCTACGAGCAGTACTTC.

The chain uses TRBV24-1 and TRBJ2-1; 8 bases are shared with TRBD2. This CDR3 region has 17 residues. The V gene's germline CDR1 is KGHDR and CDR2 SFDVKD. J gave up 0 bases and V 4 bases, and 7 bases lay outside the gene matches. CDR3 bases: TGTGCCACCAGTGACAATAGCGGGGCGCGCTCCTACAATGAGCAGTTCTTC. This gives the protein CATSDNSGARSYNEQFF.

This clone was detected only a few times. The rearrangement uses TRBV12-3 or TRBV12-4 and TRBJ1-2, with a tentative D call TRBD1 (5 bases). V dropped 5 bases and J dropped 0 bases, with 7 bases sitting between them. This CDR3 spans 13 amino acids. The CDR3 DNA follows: TGTGCCAGCAGTCAGACAGCTAACTATGGCTACACCTTC. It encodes CASSQTANYGYTF.

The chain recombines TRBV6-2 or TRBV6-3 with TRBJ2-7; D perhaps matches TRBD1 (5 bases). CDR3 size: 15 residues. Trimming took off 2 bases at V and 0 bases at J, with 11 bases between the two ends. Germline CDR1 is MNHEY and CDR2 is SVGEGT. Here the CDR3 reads CASSYGGGHSYEQYF. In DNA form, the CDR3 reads TGTGCCAGCAGTTACGGTGGCGGACACTCCTACGAGCAGTACTTC.

CDR3: CASSLRPGRGRYNEQFF. In nucleotides, the CDR3 is TGTGCCAGCAGCTTACGGCCGGGGCGGGGTCGATACAATGAGCAGTTCTTC. The rearrangement links TRBV7-9 to TRBJ2-1, with D tentatively TRBD2 (6 bases). Trimming removed 2 bases from V and 4 bases from J, with 18 bases in between. The CDR3 runs 17 residues. Germline V gives CDR1 SEHNR, CDR2 FQNEAQ (reference sequence).

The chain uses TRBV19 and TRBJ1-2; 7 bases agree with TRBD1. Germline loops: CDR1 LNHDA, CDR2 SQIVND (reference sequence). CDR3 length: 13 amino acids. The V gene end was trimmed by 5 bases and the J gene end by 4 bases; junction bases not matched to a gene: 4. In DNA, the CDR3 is TGTGCCAGTAGTGACAGGGATGTCTATGGCTACACCTTC. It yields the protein CASSDRDVYGYTF.

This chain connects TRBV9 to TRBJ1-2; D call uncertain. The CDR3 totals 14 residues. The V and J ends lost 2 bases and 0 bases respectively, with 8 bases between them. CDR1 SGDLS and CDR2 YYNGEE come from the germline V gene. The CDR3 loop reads CASSVHGANYGYTF. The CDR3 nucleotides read TGTGCCAGCAGCGTCCACGGGGCTAACTATGGCTACACCTTC. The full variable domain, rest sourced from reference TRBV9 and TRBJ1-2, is DSGVTQTPKHLITATGQRVTLRCSPRSGDLSVYWYQQSLDQGLQFLIQYYNGEERAKGNILERFSAQQFPDLHSELNLSSLELGDSALYFCASSVHGANYGYTFGSGTRLTVV.

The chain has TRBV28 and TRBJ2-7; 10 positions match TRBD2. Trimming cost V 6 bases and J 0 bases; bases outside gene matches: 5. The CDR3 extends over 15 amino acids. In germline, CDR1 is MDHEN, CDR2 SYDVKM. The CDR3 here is CASRGSGRLSYEQYF. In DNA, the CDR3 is TGTGCCAGCAGGGGTAGCGGGAGGCTCTCCTACGAGCAGTACTTC.

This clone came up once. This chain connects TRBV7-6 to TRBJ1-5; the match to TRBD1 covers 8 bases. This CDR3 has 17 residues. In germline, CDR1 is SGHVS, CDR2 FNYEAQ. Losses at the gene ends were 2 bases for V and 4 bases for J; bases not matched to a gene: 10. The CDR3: CASSLSPPTGENQPQHF. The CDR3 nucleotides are TGTGCCAGCAGCTTATCCCCCCCGACAGGGGAAAATCAGCCCCAGCATTTT. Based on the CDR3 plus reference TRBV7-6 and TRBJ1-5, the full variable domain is GAGVSQSPRYKVTKRGQDVALRCDPISGHVSLYWYRQALGQGPEFLTYFNYEAQQDKSGLPNDRFSAERPEGSISTLTIQRTEQRDSAMYRCASSLSPPTGENQPQHFGDGTRLSIL.

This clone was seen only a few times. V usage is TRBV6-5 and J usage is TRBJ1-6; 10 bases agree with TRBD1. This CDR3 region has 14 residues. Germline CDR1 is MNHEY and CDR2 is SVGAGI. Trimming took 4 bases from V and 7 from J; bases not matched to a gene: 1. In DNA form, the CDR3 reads TGTGCCAGCAGTTGGGGACAGGGGAATTCACCCCTCCACTTT. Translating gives CASSWGQGNSPLHF.

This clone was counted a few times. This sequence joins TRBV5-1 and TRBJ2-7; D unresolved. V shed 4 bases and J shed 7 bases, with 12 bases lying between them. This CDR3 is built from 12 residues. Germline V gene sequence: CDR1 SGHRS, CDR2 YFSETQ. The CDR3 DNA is TGCGCCAGCAGCATAACGACACGTGAGCAGTACTTC. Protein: CASSITTREQYF. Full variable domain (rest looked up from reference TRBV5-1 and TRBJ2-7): KAGVTQTPRYLIKTRGQQVTLSCSPISGHRSVSWYQQTPGQGLQFLFEYFSETQRNKGNFPGRFSGRQFSNSRSEMNVSTLELGDSALYLCASSITTREQYFGPGTRLTVT.

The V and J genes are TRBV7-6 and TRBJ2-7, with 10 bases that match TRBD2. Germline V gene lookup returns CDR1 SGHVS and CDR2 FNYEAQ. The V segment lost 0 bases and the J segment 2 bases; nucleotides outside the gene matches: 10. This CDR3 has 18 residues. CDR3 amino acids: CASSLAPGTSEYTYEQYF. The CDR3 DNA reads TGTGCCAGCAGCTTAGCGCCAGGGACTAGCGAATACACCTACGAGCAGTACTTC.

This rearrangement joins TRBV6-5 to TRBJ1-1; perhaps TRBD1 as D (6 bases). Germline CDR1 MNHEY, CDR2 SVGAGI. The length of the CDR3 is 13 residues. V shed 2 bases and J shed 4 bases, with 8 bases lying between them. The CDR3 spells CASSYPRGTEAFF. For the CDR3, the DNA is TGTGCCAGCAGTTACCCCAGGGGCACTGAAGCTTTCTTT.

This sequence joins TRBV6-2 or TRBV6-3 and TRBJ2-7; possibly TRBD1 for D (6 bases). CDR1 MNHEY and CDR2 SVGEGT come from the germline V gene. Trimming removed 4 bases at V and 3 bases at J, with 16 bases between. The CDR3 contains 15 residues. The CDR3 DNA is TGTGCCAGCAGTTCACCGGGACACAATCTCTACGAGCAGTACTTC. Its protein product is CASSSPGHNLYEQYF.

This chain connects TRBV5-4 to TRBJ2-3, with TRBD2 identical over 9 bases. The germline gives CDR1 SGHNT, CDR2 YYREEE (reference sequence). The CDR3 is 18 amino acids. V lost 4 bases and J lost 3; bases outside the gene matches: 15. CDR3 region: CASSPTIGGRALTDTQYF. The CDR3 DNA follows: TGTGCCAGCAGCCCCACTATCGGCGGGAGGGCTCTGACAGATACGCAGTATTTT.

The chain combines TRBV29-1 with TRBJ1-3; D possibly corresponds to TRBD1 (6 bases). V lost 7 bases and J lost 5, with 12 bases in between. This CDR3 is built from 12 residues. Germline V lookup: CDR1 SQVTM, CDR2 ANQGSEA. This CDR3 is CSAGTSRNTIYF. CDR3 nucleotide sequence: TGCAGCGCCGGGACAAGTCGAAACACCATATATTTT.

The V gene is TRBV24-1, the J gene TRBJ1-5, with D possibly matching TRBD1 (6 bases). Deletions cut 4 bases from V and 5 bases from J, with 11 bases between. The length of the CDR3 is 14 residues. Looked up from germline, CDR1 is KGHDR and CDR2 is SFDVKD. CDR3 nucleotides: TGTGCCACCAGTGACAGGGACATCTATCAGCCCCAGCATTTT. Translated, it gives CATSDRDIYQPQHF.

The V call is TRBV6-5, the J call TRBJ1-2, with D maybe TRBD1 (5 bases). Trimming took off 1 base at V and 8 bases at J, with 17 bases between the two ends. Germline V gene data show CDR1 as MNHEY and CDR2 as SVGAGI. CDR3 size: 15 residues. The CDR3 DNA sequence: TGTGCCAGCAGTTACTTTGAGGACAACAGCCGAGGCTACACCTTC. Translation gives CASSYFEDNSRGYTF.

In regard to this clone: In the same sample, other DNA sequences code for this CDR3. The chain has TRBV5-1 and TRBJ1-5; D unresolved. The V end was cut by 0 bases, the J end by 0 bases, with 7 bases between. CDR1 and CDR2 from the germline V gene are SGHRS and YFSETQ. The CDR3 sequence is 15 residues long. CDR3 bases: TGCGCCAGCAGCTTGGTGCCCGGTAGCAATCAGCCCCAGCATTTT. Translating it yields CASSLVPGSNQPQHF.

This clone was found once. CDR3 sequence (DNA): TGCGCCAGCAGCACCACACAGGGGGCTCTCGAGACCCAGTACTTC. Amino acids: CASSTTQGALETQYF. This chain connects TRBV5-1 to TRBJ2-5; TRBD1 aligns across 9 bases. Germline CDR1 and CDR2: SGHRS and YFSETQ. V shed 4 bases and J 5 bases; nucleotides not matched to a gene: 9. CDR3 length: 15 amino acids.

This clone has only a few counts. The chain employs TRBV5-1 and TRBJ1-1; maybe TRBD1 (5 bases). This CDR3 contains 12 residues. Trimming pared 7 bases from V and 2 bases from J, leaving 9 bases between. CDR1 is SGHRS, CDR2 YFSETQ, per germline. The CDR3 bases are TGCGCCAGCGTGGACACAAACACTGAAGCTTTCTTT. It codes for CASVDTNTEAFF.

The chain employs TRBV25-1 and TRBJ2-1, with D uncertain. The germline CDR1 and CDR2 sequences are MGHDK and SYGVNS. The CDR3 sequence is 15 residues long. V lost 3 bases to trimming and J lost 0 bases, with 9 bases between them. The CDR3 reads CASSEAVSSYNEQFF. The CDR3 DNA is TGTGCCAGCAGTGAGGCGGTTAGCTCCTACAATGAGCAGTTCTTC.

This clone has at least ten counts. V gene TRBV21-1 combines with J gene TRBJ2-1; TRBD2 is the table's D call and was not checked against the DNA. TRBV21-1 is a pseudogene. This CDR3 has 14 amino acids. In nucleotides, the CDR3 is TGTGCCAGCAGCCAGCGGGGGCTCTACAATGAGCAGTTCTTC. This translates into CASSQRGLYNEQFF.

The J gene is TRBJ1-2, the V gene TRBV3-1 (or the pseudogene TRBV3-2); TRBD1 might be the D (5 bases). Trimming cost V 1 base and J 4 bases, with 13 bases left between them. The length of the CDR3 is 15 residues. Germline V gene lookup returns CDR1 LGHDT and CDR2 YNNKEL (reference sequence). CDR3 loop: CASSQGGRTIYGYTF. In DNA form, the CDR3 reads TGTGCCAGCAGCCAAGGCGGCAGGACAATCTATGGCTACACCTTC.

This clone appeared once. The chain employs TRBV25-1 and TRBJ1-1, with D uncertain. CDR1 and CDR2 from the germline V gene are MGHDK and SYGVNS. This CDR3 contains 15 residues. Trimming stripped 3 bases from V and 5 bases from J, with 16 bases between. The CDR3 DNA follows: TGTGCCAGCAGTGACCCTTCTTTGGCCGGGACTGAAGCTTTCTTT. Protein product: CASSDPSLAGTEAFF.